This entry lists 29 T cell receptor beta chains sequenced from one sample in a study of memory CD4+ T cells and cytomegalovirus serostatus. Single viable CD3+CD4+CD8-CD45RO+ cells were sorted as the memory CD4+ T cells. The protocol was immunoSEQ multiplex PCR, while the TCRdb copy is restricted to in-frame clones and leaves out a portion. The data show approximately 60,000 clones, 80% to 85% seen once. The sample comprised memory CD4+ T cells from blood. The receptors were gathered from an adult in good health and CMV-seronegative.

This clone qualifies as medium-sized. The J gene is TRBJ1-5, the V gene TRBV2, with a possible D match to TRBD1 (5 bases). Trimming shortened V by 3 bases and J by 7 bases, and 13 bases separated the two germline ends. This CDR3 is built from 14 residues. From germline, CDR1 is SNHLY and CDR2 FYNNEI. The CDR3 sequence: CASSDGGAGQPQHF. In DNA, the CDR3 is TGTGCCAGCAGTGACGGCGGGGCCGGGCAGCCCCAGCATTTT. The full variable domain, rest sourced from reference TRBV2 and TRBJ1-5, is EPEVTQTPSHQVTQMGQEVILRCVPISNHLYFYWYRQILGQKVEFLVSFYNNEISEKSEIFDDQFSVERPDGSNFTLKIRSTKLEDSAMYFCASSDGGAGQPQHFGDGTRLSIL.

This sequence joins TRBV7-3 and TRBJ1-1; D is ambiguous. The CDR3 length is 17 residues. Germline loops: CDR1 SGHTA, CDR2 FQGTGA. Trimming stripped 2 bases from V and 0 bases from J, with 16 bases between. CDR3 DNA sequence: TGTGCCAGCAGCTTAGCCAGCTCGGACGGATTGAACACTGAAGCTTTCTTT. Residues: CASSLASSDGLNTEAFF. Full variable domain (rest looked up from reference TRBV7-3 and TRBJ1-1): GAGVSQTPSNKVTEKGKYVELRCDPISGHTALYWYRQSLGQGPEFLIYFQGTGAADDSGLPNDRFFAVRPEGSVSTLKIQRTERGDSAVYLCASSLASSDGLNTEAFFGQGTRLTVV.

The genes are TRBV28 and TRBJ1-4, with 7 bases aligning to TRBD1. CDR3 length equals 14 residues. CDR1 MDHEN and CDR2 SYDVKM come from the germline V gene. After removal of 3 bases from V and 6 bases from J, the junction contained 4 bases not matched to a gene. Written as DNA, the CDR3 is TGTGCCAGCAGTTTGAGGGACAGTTATGAAAAACTGTTTTTT. Its protein is CASSLRDSYEKLFF.

In regard to this clone: Without the conserved terminal phenylalanine or tryptophan, this CDR3 likely stems from a read error. Because the CDR3's place on the DNA is in doubt, the DNA is left out and the CDR3 is given as listed by TCRdb. J is TRBJ1-5 and V is TRBV1. TRBV1 is termed a pseudogene. Both ends counted, the CDR3 spans 10 residues. The CDR3 sequence: CTSSQDPSLS.

This clone was observed a few times. The rearrangement links TRBV6-1 to TRBJ1-2; no clear D. Trimming left V 7 bases short and J 3 bases short, with 9 bases between. Per the germline V gene, CDR1 is MNHNS and CDR2 is SASEGT. There are 12 residues in the CDR3. The CDR3 reads CASNGMDYGYTF. The CDR3 DNA reads as TGTGCCAGCAACGGGATGGACTATGGCTACACCTTC.

CDR3 in DNA: TGTGCCAGCAGCTTGGGATCTAATGAGCAGTTCTTC. Translation gives CASSLGSNEQFF. The V call is TRBV5-5, the J call TRBJ2-1; D gene unclear. V lost 0 bases and J lost 7, with 5 bases in between. Germline V gene sequence: CDR1 SGHKS, CDR2 YYEKEE (reference sequence). The CDR3 sequence is 12 residues long.

The sample holds a few counts of this clone. The CDR3 coding sequence is TGTGCCAGCAGGGGGGGAGTACACACTGAAGCTTTCTTT. This sequence encodes CASRGGVHTEAFF. The rearrangement links TRBV28 to TRBJ1-1; D perhaps matches TRBD1 (5 bases). Germline CDR1 and CDR2: MDHEN and SYDVKM. V was trimmed by 6 bases and J by 3 bases, leaving 11 bases between them. CDR3 length: 13 amino acids. Full variable domain (outside the CDR3, taken from reference TRBV28 and TRBJ1-1): DVKVTQSSRYLVKRTGEKVFLECVQDMDHENMFWYRQDPGLGLRLIYFSYDVKMKEKGDIPEGYSVSREKKERFSLILESASTNQTSMYLCASRGGVHTEAFFGQGTRLTVV.

V and J are TRBV28 and TRBJ2-7; the D is unclear. The CDR3 is 13 residues long. Germline-derived CDR1 and CDR2 are MDHEN and SYDVKM. Trimming stripped 8 bases from V and 6 bases from J, with 17 bases between. The CDR3 loop reads CASRRVWPSEQYF. Written as DNA, the CDR3 is TGTGCCAGCCGTAGGGTTTGGCCCAGCGAGCAGTACTTC.

The rearrangement links TRBV4-2 to TRBJ1-3; 7 positions agree with TRBD1. Germline CDR1 LGHNA, CDR2 YNFKEQ. This CDR3 is 21 amino acids long. V trimming: 0 bases; J trimming: 0 bases; junction bases outside the gene matches: 17. The CDR3 spells CASSQDSPDRSLPTSGNTIYF. The CDR3 DNA reads as TGTGCCAGCAGCCAAGATAGTCCGGACAGGAGCTTACCTACCTCTGGAAACACCATATATTTT.

The genes are TRBV6-1 and TRBJ1-2; 8 bases are a match to TRBD1. The trim removed 6 bases at V and 5 bases at J, leaving 5 bases unmatched. CDR1 MNHNS and CDR2 SASEGT come from the germline V gene. This CDR3 is 13 amino acids long. CDR3 amino acids: CASRTGDAYGYTF. The CDR3 DNA sequence: TGTGCCAGCAGGACAGGGGACGCTTATGGCTACACCTTC.

V is TRBV12-5 and J is TRBJ2-2; D remains unclear. Germline CDR1 and CDR2: LGHNT and FRNRAP. V was trimmed by 4 bases and J by 3 bases, leaving 3 bases between them. The CDR3 loop spans 12 amino acids. CDR3 protein: CASGWDTGELFF. CDR3 in DNA: TGTGCTAGTGGTTGGGACACCGGGGAGCTGTTTTTT. The full variable domain, completed using reference TRBV12-5 and TRBJ2-2, is DARVTQTPRHKVTEMGQEVTMRCQPILGHNTVFWYRQTMMQGLELLAYFRNRAPLDDSGMPKDRFSAEMPDATLATLKIQPSEPRDSAVYFCASGWDTGELFFGEGSRLTVL.

This chain joins TRBV6-5 and TRBJ1-1; possible D gene TRBD1, 6 bases. Germline values: CDR1 MNHEY, CDR2 SVGAGI. Trimming took 7 bases from V and 4 from J, leaving 16 bases between them. This CDR3 has 14 residues. CDR3 sequence: CASTIQQGGTEAFF. As DNA, the CDR3 is TGTGCCAGCACCATACAACAGGGAGGCACTGAAGCTTTCTTT.

The V call is TRBV2, the J call TRBJ2-1; no clear D gene. Looked up from germline, CDR1 is SNHLY and CDR2 is FYNNEI. CDR3 length equals 16 residues. Trimming took off 2 bases at V and 0 bases at J, with 11 bases between the two ends. The chain's CDR3 is CASSEWQSVSYNEQFF. CDR3 coding DNA: TGTGCCAGCAGTGAATGGCAGTCCGTCTCCTACAATGAGCAGTTCTTC.

The rearrangement joins TRBV27 to TRBJ2-1, with TRBD2 matching 12 bases. J was trimmed by 3 bases and V by 3 bases; bases with no gene match: 6. CDR3 size: 17 residues. Germline values: CDR1 MNHEY, CDR2 SMNVEV (reference sequence). The CDR3 DNA sequence: TGTGCCAGCAGTTTTCGACGACTAGCGGGGGTCTACAATGAGCAGTTCTTC. It specifies CASSFRRLAGVYNEQFF.

The V and J genes are TRBV7-2 and TRBJ2-1; 12 bases align to TRBD2. The germline V gene has CDR1 SGHTA and CDR2 FQGNSA. The CDR3 sequence is 13 residues long. With 7 bases clipped from V and 7 bases from J, the junction kept 2 bases outside the gene matches. The CDR3 bases are TGTGCCAGCACTAGCGGGAGGGGTAATGAGCAGTTCTTC. Its protein product is CASTSGRGNEQFF.

This rearrangement joins TRBV19 to TRBJ1-2; no reliable D call. V was trimmed by 5 bases and J by 4 bases, leaving 14 bases between them. Germline lookup yields CDR1 LNHDA and CDR2 SQIVND (reference sequence). The CDR3 covers 14 residues. The CDR3 region has the DNA TGTGCCAGTAGTCCTCAGGCGGGGATCTATGGCTACACCTTC. Translated, it gives CASSPQAGIYGYTF.

The gene calls are TRBV19 and TRBJ2-7, with 7 bases that match TRBD2. J lost 2 bases, V lost 5 bases, and 6 bases had no gene match. The CDR3 is made up of 14 amino acids. Germline V lookup: CDR1 LNHDA, CDR2 SQIVND (reference sequence). The CDR3 DNA reads TGTGCCAGTAGTGCCTCGGGGGGTCCCTACGAGCAGTACTTC. Its translation is CASSASGGPYEQYF.

This clone appeared a few times. This CDR3 reads CATSRGWGDSGANVLTF. Here the CDR3 DNA reads TGTGCCACCAGCAGAGGGTGGGGGGACTCTGGGGCCAACGTCCTGACTTTC. The V gene is TRBV15, the J gene TRBJ2-6; maybe TRBD2 (6 bases). Between the trimmed V and J ends, which lost 1 base and 0 bases, there was a span of 10 bases. The CDR3 runs 17 residues. Germline V gene data show CDR1 as LNHNV and CDR2 as YYDKDF (reference sequence).

V usage is TRBV6-5 and J usage is TRBJ1-3; 8 bases align to TRBD1. Germline CDR1 is MNHEY and CDR2 is SVGAGI. CDR3 length: 14 amino acids. V dropped 5 bases and J dropped 8; count of bases not matched to a gene: 8. CDR3 sequence reads: CASSRTGRRDTIYF. The CDR3 DNA follows: TGTGCCAGCAGTCGGACAGGGCGACGGGACACCATATATTTT.

This chain joins TRBV7-2 and TRBJ2-7, with TRBD2 matching 7 bases. The germline CDR1 and CDR2 sequences are SGHTA and FQGNSA. V was clipped by 5 bases and J by 2 bases; unmatched bases: 12. This CDR3 contains 16 residues. This CDR3 is CASSTQTRTRTYEQYF. The CDR3 DNA reads TGTGCCAGCAGCACCCAAACCCGGACTAGGACCTACGAGCAGTACTTC.

The sample holds a few counts of this clone. The sample contains more than one DNA sequence encoding this CDR3. DNA of the CDR3: TGTGCCAGCAGTTTGGGAGATTACGAGCAGTACTTC. Its protein product is CASSLGDYEQYF. This chain joins TRBV28 and TRBJ2-7; a possible D gene is TRBD2 (5 bases). Germline V gene data show CDR1 as MDHEN and CDR2 as SYDVKM. The CDR3 is 12 residues long. Trimming shortened V by 3 bases and J by 4 bases, and 7 bases separated the two germline ends.

Written as DNA, the CDR3 is TGTGCCACCAGCAGAGAGGTAACACTGTTTTTT. Translated: CATSREVTLFF. V and J are TRBV15 and TRBJ1-4; D call uncertain. The CDR3 is 11 amino acids. Germline CDR1 reads LNHNV; CDR2 reads YYDKDF (reference sequence). V dropped 0 bases and J dropped 13 bases, with 6 bases sitting between them.

This chain's CDR3 is CASSEGRGVSGNTIYF. CDR3 in DNA: TGTGCCAGCAGTGAGGGCAGGGGCGTCTCTGGAAACACCATATATTTT. The chain has TRBV2 and TRBJ1-3; D perhaps matches TRBD1 (6 bases). Trimming pared 3 bases from V and 0 bases from J, leaving 12 bases between. Germline lookup yields CDR1 SNHLY and CDR2 FYNNEI. There are 16 residues in the CDR3.

The chain employs TRBV5-1 and TRBJ2-3; D is ambiguous. The CDR3 contains 16 residues. Germline loops: CDR1 SGHRS, CDR2 YFSETQ. V was clipped by 0 bases and J by 2 bases, with 13 bases between them. The CDR3 loop reads CASSLGTQTPTDTQYF. CDR3 coding DNA: TGCGCCAGCAGCTTGGGAACACAAACCCCCACAGATACGCAGTATTTT.

V usage is TRBV18 and J usage is TRBJ2-1, with no clear D. The CDR3 covers 13 residues. The germline gives CDR1 KGHSH, CDR2 LQKENI. The germline V and J ends were trimmed by 5 bases and 5 bases, with 10 bases remaining between them. CDR3 in amino acids: CASSESGDNEQFF. CDR3 DNA: TGTGCCAGCTCAGAAAGTGGGGACAATGAGCAGTTCTTC.

In its sample, this clone was seen a few times. A junction boundary mismatches the germline segment, possibly from a read error. The CDR3 loop reads CATASAGNQPQHF. The CDR3 bases are TGTGCCACCGCTTCGGCCGGCAACCAGCCCCAGCATTTT. The chain couples TRBV19 to TRBJ1-5; D not resolved. Per the germline V gene, CDR1 is LNHDA and CDR2 is SQIVND (reference sequence). The length of the CDR3 is 13 residues.

The chain couples TRBV27 to TRBJ2-3, with TRBD2 matching 14 bases. This CDR3 has 18 amino acids. The germline V gene has CDR1 MNHEY and CDR2 SMNVEV (reference sequence). The V segment lost 10 bases and the J segment 1 base; nucleotides outside the gene matches: 13. CDR3 DNA: TGTGCCACCAACTCCGTATCGGGACTAGCGGGAGGCACAGATACGCAGTATTTT. This gives the protein CATNSVSGLAGGTDTQYF.

The chain is built from TRBV10-2 and TRBJ2-6; 11 nucleotides match TRBD1. The ends lost 11 bases at V and 13 bases at J; junction bases unmatched: 10. The CDR3 has 13 amino acids. CDR1 is WSHSY, CDR2 SAAADI, per germline. In nucleotides, the CDR3 is TGCGCCTCCCAGGGCGGGACAGGGGGAGTCCTGACTTTC. Translated: CASQGGTGGVLTF.

The chain combines TRBV10-1 with TRBJ1-1; the D is unclear. Trimming shortened V by 6 bases and J by 3 bases, and 11 bases separated the two germline ends. Germline V gives CDR1 WNHNN, CDR2 SYGVQD (reference sequence). The CDR3 extends over 13 amino acids. The CDR3 is CASSDITYTEAFF. The DNA of the CDR3 is TGCGCCAGCAGCGACATTACGTACACTGAAGCTTTCTTT.